Listed below are T cell receptor beta chains from one sample, sequenced in a study of patients and donors after allogeneic stem cell transplantation. From the RT-PCR reads, TCRdb called clonotypes with MiXCR, one entry per CDR3 protein. The table lists 390,000 or so distinct CDR3 sequences, 16% of them singletons. Sequencing used blood, either unsorted or a sorted T cell fraction (not recorded which). The source of these receptors is a human donor who was either an allogeneic HSCT recipient or a stem cell or donor lymphocyte infusion donor (not recorded which). It is not recorded whose cells these are; they may come from a transplant donor. The CDR3 runs from the conserved cysteine through the conserved F or W. D genes are given only for firm matches. A clone size is listed for some rows: how often the clone was seen (once, few, many), or a class if it is expanded.

j_call clone_size d_call v_call cdr3_nt cdr3_aa
TRBJ1-1 few NA TRBV3-1 TGTGCCAGCAGCCAAACGAGGGGTCGTGGTGAAGCTTTCTTT CASSQTRGRGEAFF
TRBJ2-7 many NA TRBV5-6 TGTGCCAGCAGCAGAGACCGGACCTACGAGCAGTACTTC CASSRDRTYEQYF
TRBJ2-3 NA TRBD2 TRBV4-1 TGCGCCAGCAGCCAGCCACTAGCGTTTCGCACAGATACGCAGTATTTT CASSQPLAFRTDTQYF
TRBJ1-4 NA NA TRBV2 TGTGCCAGCAGACCACAGGGTTTAATTGTCCAAAAACTGTTTTTT CASRPQGLIVQKLFF
TRBJ2-2 NA NA TRBV3-1 TGTGCCAGCAGCCAAGGCCTAGGTGCTACCGGGGAGCTGTTTTTT CASSQGLGATGELFF
TRBJ2-4 NA NA TRBV21-1 TGTGCCAGCACCCCGCGGGGGCGGCCACAGGACATTCAGTACTTC CASTPRGRPQDIQYF
TRBJ1-6 few NA TRBV6-1 TGTGCCAGCAGCACTGACCCGGATAATTCACCCCTCCACTTT CASSTDPDNSPLHF
TRBJ1-2 few NA TRBV20-1 TGCAGTGCTTCCCAGGGGTGGGACTATGGCTACACCTTC CSASQGWDYGYTF
TRBJ2-7 few TRBD1 TRBV29-1 TGCAGCGTTGCTGACAGGGCCGAGCAGTACTTC CSVADRAEQYF
TRBJ1-2 many NA TRBV9 TGTGCCAGCAGCCTTCCTGTCCTAAGCTACACCTTC CASSLPVLSYTF